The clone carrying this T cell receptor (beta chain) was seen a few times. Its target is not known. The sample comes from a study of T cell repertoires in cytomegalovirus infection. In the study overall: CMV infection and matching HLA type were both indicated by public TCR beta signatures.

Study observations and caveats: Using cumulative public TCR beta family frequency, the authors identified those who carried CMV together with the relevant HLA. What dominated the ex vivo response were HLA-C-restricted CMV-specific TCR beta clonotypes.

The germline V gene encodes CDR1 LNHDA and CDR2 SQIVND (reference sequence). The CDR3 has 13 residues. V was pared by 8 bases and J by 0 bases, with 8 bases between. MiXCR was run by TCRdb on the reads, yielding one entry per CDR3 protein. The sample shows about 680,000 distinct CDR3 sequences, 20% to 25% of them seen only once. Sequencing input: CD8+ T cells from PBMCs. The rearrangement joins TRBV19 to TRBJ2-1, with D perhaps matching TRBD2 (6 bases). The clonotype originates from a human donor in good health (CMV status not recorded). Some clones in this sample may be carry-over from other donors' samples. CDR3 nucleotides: TGTGCCAGTCGGGAGTTCTCCTACAATGAGCAGTTCTTC. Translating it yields CASREFSYNEQFF.